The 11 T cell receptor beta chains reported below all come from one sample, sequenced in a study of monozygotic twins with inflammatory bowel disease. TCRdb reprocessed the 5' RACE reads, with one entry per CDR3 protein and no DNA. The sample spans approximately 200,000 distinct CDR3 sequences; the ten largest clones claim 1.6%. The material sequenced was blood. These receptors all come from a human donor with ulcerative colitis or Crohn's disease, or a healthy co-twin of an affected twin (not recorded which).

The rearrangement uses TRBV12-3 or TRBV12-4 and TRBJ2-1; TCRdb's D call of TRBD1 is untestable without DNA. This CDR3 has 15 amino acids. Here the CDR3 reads CASSSGGSTYNEQFF.

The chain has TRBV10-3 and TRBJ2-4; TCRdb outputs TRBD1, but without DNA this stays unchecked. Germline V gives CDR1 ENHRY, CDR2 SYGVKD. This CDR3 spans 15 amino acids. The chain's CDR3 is CAISESGQGNNIQYF.

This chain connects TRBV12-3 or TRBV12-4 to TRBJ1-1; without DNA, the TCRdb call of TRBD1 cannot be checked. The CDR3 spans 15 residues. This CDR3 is CASSSPQTGETEAFF.

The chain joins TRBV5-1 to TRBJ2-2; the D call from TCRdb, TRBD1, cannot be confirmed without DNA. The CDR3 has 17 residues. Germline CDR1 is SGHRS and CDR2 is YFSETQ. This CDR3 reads CASARPPGQEYTGELFF.

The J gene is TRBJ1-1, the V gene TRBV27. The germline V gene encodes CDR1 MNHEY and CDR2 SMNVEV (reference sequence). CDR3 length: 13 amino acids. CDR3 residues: CASSARVNTEAFF.

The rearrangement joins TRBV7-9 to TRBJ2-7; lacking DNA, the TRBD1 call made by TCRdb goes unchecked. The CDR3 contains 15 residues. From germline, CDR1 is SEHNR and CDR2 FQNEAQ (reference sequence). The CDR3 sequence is CASSLAGGSAYEQYF.

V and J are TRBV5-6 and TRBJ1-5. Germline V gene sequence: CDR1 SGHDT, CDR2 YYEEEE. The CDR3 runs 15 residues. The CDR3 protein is CASSLVGDSNQPQHF.

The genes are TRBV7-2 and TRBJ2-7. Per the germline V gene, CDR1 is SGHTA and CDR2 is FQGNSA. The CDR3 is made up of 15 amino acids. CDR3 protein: CASSLASGVSYEQYF.

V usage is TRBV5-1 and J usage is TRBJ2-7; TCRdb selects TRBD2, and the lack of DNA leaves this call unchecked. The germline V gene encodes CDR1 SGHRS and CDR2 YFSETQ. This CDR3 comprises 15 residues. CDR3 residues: CASSFSAGLSYEQYF.

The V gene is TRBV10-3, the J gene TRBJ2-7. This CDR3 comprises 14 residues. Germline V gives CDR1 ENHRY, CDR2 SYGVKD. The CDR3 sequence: CAISDTRNSYEQYF.

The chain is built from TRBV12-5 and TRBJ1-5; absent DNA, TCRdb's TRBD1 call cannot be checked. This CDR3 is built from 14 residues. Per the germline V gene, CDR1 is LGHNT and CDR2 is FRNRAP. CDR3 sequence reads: CASGLAPRNQPQHF.